These 18 T cell receptor beta chains share one sample of origin, sequenced in a study of T cell repertoires in cytomegalovirus infection. TCRdb re-derived calls from the reads in MiXCR, one entry per CDR3 protein. Of some 500,000 distinct CDR3 sequences in the sample, roughly a third were seen once. For these receptors, no antigen is known. The sequenced sample was cultured PBMCs, obtained from culture after CMV antigen stimulation. These receptors all stem from a human donor in good health (CMV status not recorded). Some clones in this sample may be carry-over from other donors' samples.

This clonotype was detected a few times. CDR3 in DNA: TGTGCCAGCAGCTTAGACCGGTTAGGAAATTCACCCCTCCACTTT. It is translated as CASSLDRLGNSPLHF. The V and J genes are TRBV7-2 and TRBJ1-6; D not certain. V lost 1 base to trimming and J lost 7 bases, with 11 bases between them. The V gene's germline CDR1 is SGHTA and CDR2 FQGNSA. The CDR3 is made up of 15 amino acids.

This chain joins TRBV24-1 and TRBJ2-2; TRBD1 matches 7 bases. The V and J ends lost 10 bases and 7 bases, in that order; junction bases with no gene match: 8. The CDR3 is 13 residues long. CDR1 and CDR2 from the germline V gene are KGHDR and SFDVKD. The CDR3 DNA reads TGTGCCACTAGCACAGGGGCCTTCGGGGAGCTGTTTTTT. Translated, it gives CATSTGAFGELFF.

The chain links TRBV19 to TRBJ2-1; 15 positions agree with TRBD2. Germline V gene sequence: CDR1 LNHDA, CDR2 SQIVND (reference sequence). This CDR3 comprises 17 residues. Unmatched junction bases numbered 3, after V lost 5 bases and J lost 1 base. The CDR3 DNA follows: TGTGCCAGTAGTTTTGGGACTAGCGGGAGGTCCTACAATGAGCAGTTCTTC. It specifies CASSFGTSGRSYNEQFF. Variable domain in full (rest from reference TRBV19 and TRBJ2-1): DGGITQSPKYLFRKEGQNVTLSCEQNLNHDAMYWYRQDPGQGLRLIYYSQIVNDFQKGDIAEGYSVSREKKESFPLTVTSAQKNPTAFYLCASSFGTSGRSYNEQFFGPGTRLTVL.

V is TRBV27 and J is TRBJ2-6; weak D call: TRBD1 (5 bases). The germline V gene has CDR1 MNHEY and CDR2 SMNVEV (reference sequence). This CDR3 is built from 14 residues. V lost 8 bases and J 2 bases, leaving 10 bases between the germline ends. The CDR3 loop reads CASGRGAGANVLTF. CDR3 coding DNA: TGTGCCAGCGGAAGGGGCGCTGGGGCCAACGTCCTGACTTTC.

In this sample, this clonotype turned up many times. This chain connects TRBV7-2 to TRBJ1-2; the match to TRBD1 covers 7 bases. Germline trimming cut 3 bases from V and 7 bases from J; bases unmatched to any gene: 5. Germline CDR1 is SGHTA and CDR2 is FQGNSA. This CDR3 contains 13 residues. The CDR3 sequence: CASSFKGGSGYTF. CDR3 nucleotide sequence: TGTGCCAGCAGCTTTAAAGGGGGCTCTGGCTACACCTTC.

The chain carries TRBV20-1 and TRBJ2-3; D is unclear. Trimming removed 0 bases at V and 0 bases at J, with 10 bases between. This CDR3 is built from 15 residues. Germline V lookup: CDR1 DFQATT, CDR2 SNEGSKA (reference sequence). The CDR3 sequence is CSARDLAASTDTQYF. The DNA for the CDR3 is TGCAGTGCTAGAGATCTGGCAGCTAGCACAGATACGCAGTATTTT.

The sample holds a few counts of this clonotype. The chain links TRBV24-1 to TRBJ1-5, with unresolved D. Germline CDR1 KGHDR, CDR2 SFDVKD. The CDR3 loop spans 13 amino acids. Trimming pared 1 base from V and 4 bases from J, leaving 4 bases between. The CDR3 here is CATSDLENQPQHF. The CDR3, as DNA: TGTGCCACCAGTGATTTAGAGAATCAGCCCCAGCATTTT.

In this sample, this clonotype turned up a few times. This chain uses TRBV24-1 with TRBJ2-5; no definite D call. The V gene lost 1 base and the J gene lost 5 bases, with 4 bases spanning the gap. Per the germline V gene, CDR1 is KGHDR and CDR2 is SFDVKD. CDR3 size: 12 residues. CDR3: CATSDLSETQYF. The CDR3 DNA is TGTGCCACCAGTGATTTAAGCGAGACCCAGTACTTC.

V and J are TRBV28 and TRBJ1-2; possible D gene TRBD1, 5 bases. This CDR3 spans 14 amino acids. Germline-derived CDR1 and CDR2 are MDHEN and SYDVKM. Trimming took off 6 bases at V and 0 bases at J, with 11 bases between the two ends. For the CDR3, the DNA is TGTGCCAGCAGGGAGGGGAGTGCTAACTATGGCTACACCTTC. Protein sequence: CASREGSANYGYTF.

This clonotype was detected ten times or more. The J gene is TRBJ1-2, the V gene TRBV12-3 or TRBV12-4, with 7 nucleotides matching TRBD1. The junction had 5 bases not matched to a gene; V was cut back by 6 bases and J by 7 bases. This CDR3 is built from 12 residues. This CDR3 reads CASSPTGSGYTF. CDR3 nucleotide sequence: TGTGCCAGCAGCCCGACAGGGAGTGGCTACACCTTC.

V usage is TRBV5-1 and J usage is TRBJ2-5; D not certain. The CDR3 consists of 13 residues. The germline V gene has CDR1 SGHRS and CDR2 YFSETQ. Trimming took 2 bases from V and 0 from J, leaving 5 bases between them. CDR3 sequence: CASSFDDQETQYF. In nucleotides, the CDR3 is TGCGCCAGCAGCTTCGACGACCAAGAGACCCAGTACTTC.

This clonotype occurred a few times. The genes are TRBV7-2 and TRBJ2-7, with TRBD1 matching over 8 bases. J was trimmed by 6 bases and V by 1 base; bases with no gene match: 17. There are 18 residues in the CDR3. Per germline, CDR1 SGHTA and CDR2 FQGNSA. Here the CDR3 DNA reads TGTGCCAGCAGCTTAGTGCCCCAGGGGGCAGGTCGGCTGGGCGAGCAGTACTTC. Its protein is CASSLVPQGAGRLGEQYF.

In nucleotides, the CDR3 is TGTGCCAGCAGAGTTAGCGGGGGGCGCACAGATACGCAGTATTTT. This gives the protein CASRVSGGRTDTQYF. This rearrangement joins TRBV6-8 to TRBJ2-3; 10 nucleotides match TRBD2. Germline CDR1 reads MNHGY; CDR2 reads SAAAGT. This CDR3 has 15 amino acids. V lost 6 bases and J lost 1; bases outside the gene matches: 4.

The chain couples TRBV18 to TRBJ2-7, with 9 bases matching TRBD1. Germline CDR1 reads KGHSH; CDR2 reads LQKENI. This CDR3 has 16 residues. Losses at the gene ends were 3 bases for V and 4 bases for J; bases not matched to a gene: 10. CDR3 DNA sequence: TGTGCCAGCTCACCCCCGGGACAGGGTATGTTTTACGAGCAGTACTTC. This gives the protein CASSPPGQGMFYEQYF.

V is TRBV11-3 and J is TRBJ2-5; TRBD1 agrees at 7 bases. The trim removed 1 base at V and 2 bases at J, leaving 10 bases unmatched. This CDR3 has 17 amino acids. CDR1 and CDR2 (germline): SGHNT, YENEEA. Here the CDR3 DNA reads TGTGCCAGCAGCTTAGGCCTTTCCGGGACAGAGCAAGAGACCCAGTACTTC. It translates to CASSLGLSGTEQETQYF.

V usage is TRBV24-1 and J usage is TRBJ2-1; D is unresolved. The CDR3 runs 13 residues. Germline V gives CDR1 KGHDR, CDR2 SFDVKD. Trimming removed 3 bases at V and 10 bases at J, with 12 bases between. The CDR3, as DNA: TGTGCCACCAGTGATAAAGTTCGCGCGGAGCAGTTCTTC. As protein: CATSDKVRAEQFF.

The V gene is TRBV11-2, the J gene TRBJ2-1; 8 bases are a match to TRBD2. Trimming cost V 0 bases and J 2 bases; bases outside gene matches: 3. In germline, CDR1 is SGHAT, CDR2 FQNNGV. CDR3 length equals 16 residues. CDR3 sequence: CASSLEPAGAYNEQFF. The DNA for the CDR3 is TGTGCCAGCAGCTTAGAGCCAGCGGGAGCCTACAATGAGCAGTTCTTC.

The chain combines TRBV15 with TRBJ2-7; the D gene is possibly TRBD2 (6 bases). Germline CDR1 LNHNV, CDR2 YYDKDF (reference sequence). The CDR3 runs 14 residues. V lost 4 bases and J lost 6, with 16 bases in between. CDR3 sequence: CATSNPTEGGEQYV. The CDR3, as DNA: TGTGCCACCAGCAATCCCACGGAGGGTGGCGAGCAGTACGTC.